This T cell receptor (beta chain) appears in the sequencing data of a study of human T cells and chemical hapten exposure. About the study: How much TCR each sample yielded varied, mostly because pooled library volumes differed slightly.

This clonotype appeared a few times. Germline V gene sequence: CDR1 SGHDN, CDR2 FVKESK. The CDR3 is 12 residues long. Trimming stripped 3 bases from V and 5 bases from J, with 4 bases between. Time point reported: patch test 3, about 24 weeks after DPC sensitization. The treatment: therapeutic diphenylcyclopropenone sensitization with weekly scalp DPC. TCRdb reanalysed the RACE reads using MiXCR and keeps one entry per CDR3 protein. The sample carries under 200,000 distinct CDR3 sequences, 25% to 35% recorded once. The TCR sequence derives from a woman younger than 35 with alopecia areata. Some clones in this sample may be carry-over from other donors' samples. Sequencing was performed on whole blood, taken in connection with sensitization to the hapten diphenylcyclopropenone (DPC). This chain uses TRBV14 with TRBJ2-2; no firm D call. DNA of the CDR3: TGTGCCAGCAGCCATGAAACCGGGGAGCTGTTTTTT. It translates to CASSHETGELFF. The full variable domain, completed using reference TRBV14 and TRBJ2-2, is EAGVTQFPSHSVIEKGQTVTLRCDPISGHDNLYWYRRVMGKEIKFLLHFVKESKQDESGMPNNRFLAERTGGTYSTLKVQPAELEDSGVYFCASSHETGELFFGEGSRLTVL.